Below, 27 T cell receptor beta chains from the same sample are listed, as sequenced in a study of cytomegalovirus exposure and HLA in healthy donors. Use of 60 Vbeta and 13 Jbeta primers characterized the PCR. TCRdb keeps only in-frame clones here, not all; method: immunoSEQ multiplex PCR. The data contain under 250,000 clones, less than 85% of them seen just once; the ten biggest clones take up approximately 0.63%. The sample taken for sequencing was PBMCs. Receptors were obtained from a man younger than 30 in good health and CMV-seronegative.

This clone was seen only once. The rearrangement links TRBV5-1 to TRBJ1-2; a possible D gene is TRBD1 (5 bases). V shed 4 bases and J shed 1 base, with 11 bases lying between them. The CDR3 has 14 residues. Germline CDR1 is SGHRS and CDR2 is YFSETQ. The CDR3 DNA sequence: TGCGCCAGCAGCCCCGTAGGGGTTAACTATGGCTACACCTTC. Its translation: CASSPVGVNYGYTF.

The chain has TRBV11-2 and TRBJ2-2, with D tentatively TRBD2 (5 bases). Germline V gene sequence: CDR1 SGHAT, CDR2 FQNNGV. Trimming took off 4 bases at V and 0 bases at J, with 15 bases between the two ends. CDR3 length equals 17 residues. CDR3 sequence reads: CASSYVPGNTNTGELFF. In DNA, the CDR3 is TGTGCCAGCAGCTACGTCCCCGGGAACACGAACACCGGGGAGCTGTTTTTT.

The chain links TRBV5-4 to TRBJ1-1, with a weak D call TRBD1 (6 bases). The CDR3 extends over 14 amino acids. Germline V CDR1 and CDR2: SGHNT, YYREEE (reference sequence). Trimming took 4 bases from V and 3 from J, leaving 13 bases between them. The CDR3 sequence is CASSKDSRDTEAFF. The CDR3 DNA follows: TGTGCCAGCAGCAAGGACAGTCGGGACACTGAAGCTTTCTTT.

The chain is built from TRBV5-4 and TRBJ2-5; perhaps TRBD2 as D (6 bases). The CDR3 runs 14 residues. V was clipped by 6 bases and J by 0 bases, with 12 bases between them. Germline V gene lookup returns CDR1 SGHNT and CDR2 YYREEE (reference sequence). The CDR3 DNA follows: TGTGCCAGCAAGAGTGGCGGGAACCAAGAGACCCAGTACTTC. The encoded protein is CASKSGGNQETQYF.

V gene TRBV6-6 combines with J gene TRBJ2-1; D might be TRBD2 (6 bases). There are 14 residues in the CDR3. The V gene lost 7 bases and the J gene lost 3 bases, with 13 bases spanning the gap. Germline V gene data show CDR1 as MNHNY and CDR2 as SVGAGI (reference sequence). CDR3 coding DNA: TGTGCCAGCACTCCGGGGGTAGACTACAATGAGCAGTTCTTC. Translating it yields CASTPGVDYNEQFF.

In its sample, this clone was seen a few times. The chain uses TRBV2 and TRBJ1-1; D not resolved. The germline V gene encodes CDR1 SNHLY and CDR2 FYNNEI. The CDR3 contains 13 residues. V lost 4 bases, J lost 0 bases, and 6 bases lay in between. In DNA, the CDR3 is TGTGCCAGCAGTGGAAACATGAACACTGAAGCTTTCTTT. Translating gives CASSGNMNTEAFF.

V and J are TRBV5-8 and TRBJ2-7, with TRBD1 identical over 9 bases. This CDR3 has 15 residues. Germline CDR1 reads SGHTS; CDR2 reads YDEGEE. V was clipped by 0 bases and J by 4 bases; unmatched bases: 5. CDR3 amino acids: CASSLGTGDRYEQYF. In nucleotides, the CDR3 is TGTGCCAGCAGCTTGGGGACAGGGGACCGGTACGAGCAGTACTTC.

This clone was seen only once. CDR3 in amino acids: CASSPWEGQISAKNIQYF. For the CDR3, the DNA is TGTGCCAGCTCACCATGGGAGGGGCAGATTTCTGCCAAAAACATTCAGTACTTC. The chain recombines TRBV18 with TRBJ2-4; 7 bases line up with TRBD2. The CDR3 extends over 18 amino acids. V shed 2 bases and J 1 base; nucleotides not matched to a gene: 11. Germline V gene sequence: CDR1 KGHSH, CDR2 LQKENI.

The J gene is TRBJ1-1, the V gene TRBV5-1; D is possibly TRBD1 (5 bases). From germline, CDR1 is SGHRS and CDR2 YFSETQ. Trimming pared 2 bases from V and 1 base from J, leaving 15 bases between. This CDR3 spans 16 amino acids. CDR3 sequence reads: CASSLFWGTSNTEAFF. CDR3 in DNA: TGCGCCAGCAGCTTATTTTGGGGCACGTCGAACACTGAAGCTTTCTTT. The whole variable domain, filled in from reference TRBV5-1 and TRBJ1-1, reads KAGVTQTPRYLIKTRGQQVTLSCSPISGHRSVSWYQQTPGQGLQFLFEYFSETQRNKGNFPGRFSGRQFSNSRSEMNVSTLELGDSALYLCASSLFWGTSNTEAFFGQGTRLTVV.

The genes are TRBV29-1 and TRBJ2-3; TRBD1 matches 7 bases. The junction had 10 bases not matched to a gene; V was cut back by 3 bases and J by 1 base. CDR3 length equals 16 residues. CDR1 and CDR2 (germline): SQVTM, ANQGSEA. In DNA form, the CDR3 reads TGCAGCGTTGACCGTCTTCAGGGGGTCGGCACAGATACGCAGTATTTT. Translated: CSVDRLQGVGTDTQYF.

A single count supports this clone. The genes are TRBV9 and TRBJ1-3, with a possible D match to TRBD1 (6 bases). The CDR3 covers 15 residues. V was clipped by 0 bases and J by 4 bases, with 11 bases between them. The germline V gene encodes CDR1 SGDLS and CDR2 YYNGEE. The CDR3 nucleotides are TGTGCCAGCAGCGTAGAAAGGGGGTACGGAAACACCATATATTTT. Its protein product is CASSVERGYGNTIYF.

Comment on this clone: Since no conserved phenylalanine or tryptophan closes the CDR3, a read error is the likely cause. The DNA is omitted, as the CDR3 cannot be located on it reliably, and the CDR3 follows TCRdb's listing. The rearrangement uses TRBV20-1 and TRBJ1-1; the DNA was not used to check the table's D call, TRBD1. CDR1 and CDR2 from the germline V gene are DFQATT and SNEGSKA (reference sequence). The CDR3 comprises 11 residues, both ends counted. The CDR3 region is CSARGGTGGSD.

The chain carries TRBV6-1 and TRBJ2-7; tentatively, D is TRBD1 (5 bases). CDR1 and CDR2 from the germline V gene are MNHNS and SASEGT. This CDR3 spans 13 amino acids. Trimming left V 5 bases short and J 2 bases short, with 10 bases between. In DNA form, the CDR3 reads TGTGCCAGCAGTCTATCAGGGACCTACGAGCAGTACTTC. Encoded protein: CASSLSGTYEQYF.

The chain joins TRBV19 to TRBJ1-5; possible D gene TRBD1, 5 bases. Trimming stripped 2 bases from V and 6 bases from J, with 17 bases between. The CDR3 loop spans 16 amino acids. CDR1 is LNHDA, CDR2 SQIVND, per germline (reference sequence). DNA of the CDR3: TGTGCCAGTAGTATATATACAGGTGGTATACCTCAGCCCCAGCATTTT. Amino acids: CASSIYTGGIPQPQHF. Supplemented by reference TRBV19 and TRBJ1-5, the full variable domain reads DGGITQSPKYLFRKEGQNVTLSCEQNLNHDAMYWYRQDPGQGLRLIYYSQIVNDFQKGDIAEGYSVSREKKESFPLTVTSAQKNPTAFYLCASSIYTGGIPQPQHFGDGTRLSIL.

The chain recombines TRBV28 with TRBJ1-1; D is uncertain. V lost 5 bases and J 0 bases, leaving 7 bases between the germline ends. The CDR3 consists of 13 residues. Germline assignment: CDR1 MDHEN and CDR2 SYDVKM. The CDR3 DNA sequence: TGTGCCAGCAGTGGCAGATTGAACACTGAAGCTTTCTTT. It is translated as CASSGRLNTEAFF.

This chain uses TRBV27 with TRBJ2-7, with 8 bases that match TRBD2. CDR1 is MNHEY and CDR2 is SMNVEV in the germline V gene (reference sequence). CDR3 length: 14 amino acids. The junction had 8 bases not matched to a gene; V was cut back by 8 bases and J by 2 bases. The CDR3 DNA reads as TGTGCCAGCGGGGAAGCGGGAGCTACCTACGAGCAGTACTTC. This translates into CASGEAGATYEQYF.

In DNA form, the CDR3 reads TGTGCCAGCAGTGCCTACCGGGACAGCTACTATGGCTACACCTTC. It specifies CASSAYRDSYYGYTF. The J gene is TRBJ1-2, the V gene TRBV28; 7 bases align to TRBD1. This CDR3 is 15 amino acids long. V lost 5 bases to trimming and J lost 3 bases; unmatched junction nucleotides: 9. Germline CDR1 is MDHEN and CDR2 is SYDVKM.

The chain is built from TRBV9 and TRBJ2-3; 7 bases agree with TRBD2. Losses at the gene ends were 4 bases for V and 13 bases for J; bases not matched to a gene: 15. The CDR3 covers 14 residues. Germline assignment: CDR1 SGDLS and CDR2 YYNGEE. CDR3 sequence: CASSPFNGGSSKYF. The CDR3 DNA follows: TGTGCCAGCAGCCCGTTCAACGGGGGGTCCTCAAAGTATTTT.

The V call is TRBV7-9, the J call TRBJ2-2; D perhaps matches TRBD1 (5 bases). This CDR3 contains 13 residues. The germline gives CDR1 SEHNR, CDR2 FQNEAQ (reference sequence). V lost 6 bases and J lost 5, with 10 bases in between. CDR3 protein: CASRYGQTGELFF. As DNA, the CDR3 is TGTGCCAGCAGATACGGACAAACCGGGGAGCTGTTTTTT.

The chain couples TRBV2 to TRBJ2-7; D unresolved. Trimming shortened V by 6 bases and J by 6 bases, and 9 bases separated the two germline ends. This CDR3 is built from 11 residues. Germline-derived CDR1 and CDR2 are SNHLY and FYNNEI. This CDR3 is CASSLYSEQYF. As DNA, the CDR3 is TGTGCCAGCAGCCTCTACTCCGAGCAGTACTTC.

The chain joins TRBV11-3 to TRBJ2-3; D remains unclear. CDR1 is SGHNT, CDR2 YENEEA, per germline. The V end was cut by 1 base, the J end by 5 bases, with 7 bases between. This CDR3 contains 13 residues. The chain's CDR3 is CASSLAGQDTQYF. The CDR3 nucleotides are TGTGCCAGCAGCTTAGCAGGTCAAGATACGCAGTATTTT.

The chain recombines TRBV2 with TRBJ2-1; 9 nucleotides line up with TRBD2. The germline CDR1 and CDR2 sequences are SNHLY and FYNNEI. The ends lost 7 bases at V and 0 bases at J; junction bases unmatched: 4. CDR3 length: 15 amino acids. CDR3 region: CASTSTSGSYNEQFF. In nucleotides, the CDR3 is TGTGCCAGCACCTCGACTAGCGGCTCCTACAATGAGCAGTTCTTC.

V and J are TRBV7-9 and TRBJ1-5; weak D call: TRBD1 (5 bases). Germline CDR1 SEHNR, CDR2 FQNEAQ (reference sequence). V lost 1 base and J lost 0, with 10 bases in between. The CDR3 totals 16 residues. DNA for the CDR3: TGTGCCAGCAGCTTAGGAACGACAGTTAGCAATCAGCCCCAGCATTTT. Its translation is CASSLGTTVSNQPQHF.

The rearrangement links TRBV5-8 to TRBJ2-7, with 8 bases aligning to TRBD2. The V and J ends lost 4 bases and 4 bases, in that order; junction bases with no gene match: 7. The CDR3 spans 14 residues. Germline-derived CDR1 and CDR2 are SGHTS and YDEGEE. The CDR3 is CASSLWTSRYEQYF. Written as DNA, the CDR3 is TGTGCCAGCAGCCTGTGGACTAGCAGGTACGAGCAGTACTTC.

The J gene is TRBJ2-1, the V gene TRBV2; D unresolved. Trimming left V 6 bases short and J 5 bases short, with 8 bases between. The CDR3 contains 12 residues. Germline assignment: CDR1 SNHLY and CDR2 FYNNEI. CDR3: CASRQFNNEQFF. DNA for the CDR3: TGTGCCAGCAGACAGTTTAACAATGAGCAGTTCTTC.

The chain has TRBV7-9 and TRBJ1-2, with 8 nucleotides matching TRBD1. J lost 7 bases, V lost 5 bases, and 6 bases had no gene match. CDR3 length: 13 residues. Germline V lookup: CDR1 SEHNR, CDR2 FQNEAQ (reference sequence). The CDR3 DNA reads TGTGCCAGCAGCGCGCGGACAGGGTTTGGCTACACCTTC. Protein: CASSARTGFGYTF.

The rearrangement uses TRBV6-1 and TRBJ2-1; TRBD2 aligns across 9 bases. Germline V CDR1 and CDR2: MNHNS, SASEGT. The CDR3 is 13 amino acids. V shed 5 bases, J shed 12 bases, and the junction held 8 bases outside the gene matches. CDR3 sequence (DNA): TGTGCCAGCAGTAGTAGCGGGAGCGGTGGGCAGTTCTTC. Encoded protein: CASSSSGSGGQFF.